The next 8 T cell receptor beta chains were all read from a single sample in a study of blood T cell repertoires in COVID-19. Only in-frame clones appear in the TCRdb table, and some are missing; sequencing was by immunoSEQ multiplex PCR. This repertoire shows roughly 95,000 clones, 80% to 95% found once; its top ten account for roughly 3.9%. The sequenced sample was peripheral blood. All receptors come from a woman aged 50 to 60 in a cohort sampled during active COVID-19.

The chain uses TRBV5-4 and TRBJ2-1, with D tentatively TRBD2 (5 bases). The CDR3 extends over 16 amino acids. V lost 4 bases, J lost 2 bases, and 16 bases lay in between. CDR1 is SGHNT, CDR2 YYREEE, per germline (reference sequence). In DNA form, the CDR3 reads TGTGCCAGCAGCGGGTTTACGGGGAAGACCTACAATGAGCAGTTCTTC. It codes for CASSGFTGKTYNEQFF. Looking up the rest from reference TRBV5-4 and TRBJ2-1 gives the full variable domain: ETGVTQSPTHLIKTRGQQVTLRCSSQSGHNTVSWYQQALGQGPQFIFQYYREEENGRGNFPPRFSGLQFPNYSSELNVNALELDDSALYLCASSGFTGKTYNEQFFGPGTRLTVL.

The sample holds one count of this clone. The rearrangement joins TRBV7-6 to TRBJ1-3, with D possibly being TRBD1 (5 bases). The CDR3 loop spans 15 amino acids. CDR1 is SGHVS, CDR2 FNYEAQ, per germline. V was shortened by 4 bases and J by 0 bases, with 10 bases between the two germline ends. The CDR3 sequence is CASSSTASSGNTIYF. CDR3 coding DNA: TGTGCCAGCAGCTCGACAGCCAGCTCTGGAAACACCATATATTTT.

The genes are TRBV6-5 and TRBJ1-1, with D maybe TRBD1 (5 bases). This CDR3 spans 13 amino acids. In germline, CDR1 is MNHEY, CDR2 SVGAGI. Deletions cut 6 bases from V and 1 base from J, with 9 bases between. CDR3: CASRPGQNTEAFF. The CDR3 region has the DNA TGTGCCAGCAGACCAGGACAGAACACTGAAGCTTTCTTT.

The chain has TRBV5-1 and TRBJ2-2; 9 bases are a match to TRBD1. The CDR3 contains 15 residues. CDR1 is SGHRS, CDR2 YFSETQ, per germline. Trimming removed 4 bases from V and 3 bases from J; junction bases left unmatched: 4. As DNA, the CDR3 is TGCGCCAGCAGCATGGGGGACAGGGACACCGGGGAGCTGTTTTTT. Translation gives CASSMGDRDTGELFF.

The rearrangement uses TRBV27 and TRBJ2-1; 11 bases match TRBD2. The CDR3 has 15 residues. Germline CDR1 is MNHEY and CDR2 is SMNVEV (reference sequence). J was trimmed by 6 bases and V by 3 bases; bases with no gene match: 4. The CDR3: CASSFTSGSRNEQFF. Here the CDR3 DNA reads TGTGCCAGCAGTTTTACTAGCGGGAGCCGCAATGAGCAGTTCTTC.

For this clone: This CDR3 is also generated by other DNA sequences in the sample. The J gene is TRBJ2-3, the V gene TRBV18; the match to TRBD2 covers 12 bases. CDR1 and CDR2 (germline): KGHSH, LQKENI. V shed 1 base, J shed 1 base, and the junction held 0 bases outside the gene matches. The CDR3 runs 16 residues. The chain's CDR3 is CASSPRLAGGTDTQYF. The CDR3 DNA sequence: TGTGCCAGCTCACCACGACTAGCGGGGGGCACAGATACGCAGTATTTT. Full variable domain (missing parts from reference TRBV18 and TRBJ2-3): NAGVMQNPRHLVRRRGQEARLRCSPMKGHSHVYWYRQLPEEGLKFMVYLQKENIIDESGMPKERFSAEFPKEGPSILRIQQVVRGDSAAYFCASSPRLAGGTDTQYFGPGTRLTVL.

This chain links TRBV5-6 with TRBJ2-1; tentative D call: TRBD2 (5 bases). CDR1 is SGHDT, CDR2 YYEEEE, per germline. The CDR3 extends over 15 amino acids. Trimming took off 0 bases at V and 5 bases at J, with 12 bases between the two ends. The CDR3 region is CASSLAPTGNNEQFF. The CDR3 coding sequence is TGTGCCAGCAGCTTGGCCCCGACGGGGAACAATGAGCAGTTCTTC.

This chain uses TRBV6-5 with TRBJ1-5, with 9 bases fitting TRBD1. The CDR3 totals 14 residues. The J segment lost 2 bases and the V segment lost 7 bases, leaving 3 bases of the junction unmatched. The germline gives CDR1 MNHEY, CDR2 SVGAGI. The CDR3 here is CASKQGAGNQPQHF. Written as DNA, the CDR3 is TGTGCCAGCAAACAGGGGGCAGGCAATCAGCCCCAGCATTTT.